Listed here is a single T cell receptor beta chain. Its antigen is undetermined. The sample originates from a study of CD4 T cells in relation to SARS-CoV-2 and coronaviruses. Study-wide background: ViraFEST: approximately 10-day antigen culture of PBMCs, then TCR beta CDR3 sequencing. General observations from the study: Compared with monoreactive clones, crossreactive clones showed significantly weaker SARS-CoV-2 expansion.

Clones were sequenced by immunoSEQ multiplex PCR, and TCRdb holds only the in-frame ones, with some missing. The profile shows around 25,000 clones, more than 65% of them singletons. Unexposed donor CD4+ T cells date from about 2011-2018, before the COVID-19 pandemic. The cells were cultured for over eight days before CD4+ T cells were isolated. Germline assignment: CDR1 LNHDA and CDR2 SQIVND (reference sequence). The CDR3 consists of 13 residues. The V end was cut by 3 bases, the J end by 6 bases, with 9 bases between. This TCR derives from a human donor in good health. The sequenced sample was CD4+ T cells from PBMCs, cultured in vitro. The chain links TRBV19 to TRBJ2-1; D gene uncertain. CDR3 in amino acids: CASSIRPANEQFF. CDR3 coding DNA: TGTGCCAGTAGTATTAGGCCCGCCAATGAGCAGTTCTTC.